The present entry profiles one T cell receptor (beta chain) with its context. What it binds is unknown. The data belong to a study of long-term antiretroviral therapy in people with HIV. Investigators performed immunoSEQ version v3.0 at survey level. Method: immunoSEQ multiplex PCR; TCRdb's copy keeps in-frame clones and lacks some. The table has some 29,000 clones, about 94% seen once. General study results and limits: Narrower CDR3 length ranges marked HIV repertoires relative to controls. Clones that had undergone expansion before ART dominated the repertoire at all time points. The study found that diversity rose after ART but stayed below transplant donor controls.

The sequence was obtained from a man between 40 and 49 years old with HIV. The starting material was unsorted PBMCs, obtained 6.2 years after starting antiretroviral therapy.

The CDR3 region has the DNA TGTGCCAGCAGCGCGGCGGTCGGAAATACGCAGTATTTT. It translates to CASSAAVGNTQYF. This chain uses TRBV9 with TRBJ2-3; D uncertain. Trimming shortened V by 3 bases and J by 7 bases, and 12 bases separated the two germline ends. CDR3 length: 13 residues. Germline V gives CDR1 SGDLS, CDR2 YYNGEE.